The 21 T cell receptor beta chains reported below all come from one sample, sequenced in a study of immune heterogeneity within non-small cell lung tumors. A first 10-cycle multiplex round used 32 V-gene and 13 J-gene primers on TCR beta CDR3. TCRdb re-called the multiplex PCR reads through MiXCR, storing one row per CDR3 protein. The table includes around 20,000 distinct CDR3 sequences, about 25% detected once. At 550 to 600 ng per sample, bulk tumor genomic DNA provided the template. Every primary tumor yielded several biopsies, spaced far apart, that were taken during surgery. Patients went through curative surgery, and their non-small cell lung cancer was untreated and newly diagnosed. The specimen sequenced was lung tumor tissue. Source of these receptors: a man aged 40-49 years with non-small cell lung cancer.

In this sample, this clonotype turned up a few times. The rearrangement uses TRBV5-4 and TRBJ2-3; TRBD2 matches 14 bases. Germline assignment: CDR1 SGHNT and CDR2 YYREEE (reference sequence). The CDR3 has 15 amino acids. The ends lost 4 bases at V and 5 bases at J; junction bases unmatched: 3. The CDR3 reads CASSGLAGGVDTQYF. The CDR3 DNA reads as TGTGCCAGCAGCGGACTAGCGGGAGGCGTAGATACGCAGTATTTT.

Regarding this clonotype: This could be a read error, since a much larger clone is one nucleotide away. The chain employs TRBV19 and TRBJ1-6; tentatively, D is TRBD1 (5 bases). CDR1 is LNHDA, CDR2 SQIVND, per germline (reference sequence). This CDR3 has 16 amino acids. V shed 0 bases and J shed 11 bases, with 17 bases lying between them. CDR3 in amino acids: CASSIDRTGRDPPLHF. CDR3 bases: TGTGCCAGTAGTATAGATCGGACCGGACGGGACCCACCCCTCCACTTT.

In this sample, this clonotype turned up many times. The chain uses TRBV6-1 and TRBJ2-7; D is ambiguous. Per the germline V gene, CDR1 is MNHNS and CDR2 is SASEGT. Trimming cost V 5 bases and J 2 bases, with 19 bases left between them. The CDR3 is 16 residues long. The CDR3 loop is CASSPRAPAPPYEQYF. As DNA, the CDR3 is TGTGCCAGCAGTCCTCGGGCGCCCGCACCCCCCTACGAGCAGTACTTC.

Worth noting for this clonotype: At one of its ends the junction is not consistent with the germline gene, which may arise from a read error. The rearrangement links TRBV5-1 to TRBJ2-7, with D perhaps being TRBD1 or TRBD2 (5 bases each). The CDR3 is 15 residues long. The V gene's germline CDR1 is SGHRS and CDR2 YFSETQ. CDR3 sequence (DNA): TGCGCCAGCAGCTTTTCAGGGACGCCTACCTACGACCAGTACTTC. Translating gives CASSFSGTPTYDQYF.

The chain carries TRBV14 and TRBJ2-7; D is perhaps TRBD1 (5 bases). The CDR3 runs 14 residues. Trimming took 9 bases from V and 5 from J, leaving 20 bases between them. Germline-derived CDR1 and CDR2 are SGHDN and FVKESK. This chain's CDR3 is CARAETQDIDEQYF. The CDR3 DNA reads as TGTGCCAGAGCCGAGACCCAGGACATCGACGAGCAGTACTTC.

This clonotype came up a few times. The chain joins TRBV7-2 to TRBJ2-1; 8 nucleotides align to TRBD2. V shed 3 bases and J 9 bases; nucleotides not matched to a gene: 10. CDR3 length: 15 amino acids. The V gene's germline CDR1 is SGHTA and CDR2 FQGNSA. The CDR3 here is CASSLGTGGPCEQFF. CDR3 nucleotides: TGTGCCAGCAGCTTGGGCACGGGAGGGCCCTGTGAGCAGTTCTTC.

This clonotype is classed as medium-sized. The V call is TRBV18, the J call TRBJ2-1; 10 bases are a match to TRBD2. From germline, CDR1 is KGHSH and CDR2 LQKENI. V was pared by 2 bases and J by 6 bases, with 10 bases of the junction left unmatched. The CDR3 has 17 amino acids. CDR3 sequence (DNA): TGTGCCAGCTCACCATCTAGCGGGAGAATTGGGTTCAATGAGCAGTTCTTC. Encoded protein: CASSPSSGRIGFNEQFF.

Details on this clonotype: Since a much larger clone is just one base distant, this may be a read error. The V call is TRBV9, the J call TRBJ2-7; 9 bases agree with TRBD2. CDR1 SGDLS and CDR2 YYNGEE come from the germline V gene. The CDR3 covers 13 residues. This CDR3 is CVSSGGRGYEQYF. CDR3 DNA sequence: TGTGTCAGCAGCGGGGGGCGAGGCTACGAGCAGTACTTC.

The J gene is TRBJ2-1, the V gene TRBV12-3 or TRBV12-4; perhaps TRBD1 as D (6 bases). V shed 7 bases and J shed 4 bases, with 17 bases lying between them. This CDR3 region has 15 residues. The CDR3 sequence is CASTLDRNLYNEQFF. CDR3 nucleotide sequence: TGTGCCAGCACCCTCGACAGGAACCTGTACAATGAGCAGTTCTTC.

This clonotype has at least ten counts. The chain recombines TRBV7-8 with TRBJ1-5; TRBD1 aligns across 9 bases. There are 19 residues in the CDR3. Trimming took 5 bases from V and 0 from J; bases not matched to a gene: 14. Germline values: CDR1 SGHVS, CDR2 FQNEAQ. The CDR3 is CASSGGGTGLFGSNQPQHF. The CDR3 nucleotides are TGTGCCAGCAGCGGCGGGGGGACAGGGCTGTTCGGTAGCAATCAGCCCCAGCATTTT.

The chain employs TRBV6-1 and TRBJ2-3, with TRBD1 matching 8 bases. With 7 bases clipped from V and 6 bases from J, the junction kept 12 bases outside the gene matches. The CDR3 length is 15 residues. CDR1 is MNHNS, CDR2 SASEGT, per germline. The DNA for the CDR3 is TGTGCCAGCATCACCAGACAGGGGAAGGGGGATACGCAGTATTTT. Translated: CASITRQGKGDTQYF.

This clonotype was recorded many times. This chain connects TRBV20-1 to TRBJ2-7; 8 nucleotides line up with TRBD1. Germline V gene sequence: CDR1 DFQATT, CDR2 SNEGSKA (reference sequence). The CDR3 is 12 amino acids. The CDR3: CTTGTGDGEQYF. The CDR3 region has the DNA TGCACTACCGGGACAGGCGACGGCGAGCAGTACTTC.

This clonotype was seen many times. The chain employs TRBV20-1 and TRBJ2-7, with a weak D call TRBD1 (6 bases). V gave up 1 base and J gave up 3 bases, with 13 bases separating them. Germline CDR1 is DFQATT and CDR2 is SNEGSKA (reference sequence). The CDR3 contains 14 residues. The CDR3 DNA reads TGCAGTGCTAGAGCCGGGACACATTTCTACGAGCAGTACTTC. Translating gives CSARAGTHFYEQYF.

As to this clonotype: This may come from a read error, since a much larger clone is one base off. This chain joins TRBV13 and TRBJ2-7; 7 bases agree with TRBD1. Trimming removed 8 bases from V and 2 bases from J; junction bases left unmatched: 15. The length of the CDR3 is 16 residues. The V gene's germline CDR1 is PRHDT and CDR2 FYEKMQ (reference sequence). The CDR3 nucleotides read TGTGCCAGCGGCTCTCGAATACAGGGGCCCCCCTACGAGCAGTACTTC. Translation gives CASGSRIQGPPYEQYF.

This chain joins TRBV12-5 and TRBJ1-4; D uncertain. CDR3 size: 17 residues. V lost 0 bases and J lost 0, with 11 bases in between. CDR1 is LGHNT, CDR2 FRNRAP, per germline. CDR3 bases: TGTGCTAGTGGTTTGGTACACTCCGATTCAACTAATGAAAAACTGTTTTTT. This sequence encodes CASGLVHSDSTNEKLFF.

This clonotype was detected only a few times. One end of the junction varies from germline; a read error may be responsible. This chain links TRBV9 with TRBJ2-3, with D perhaps TRBD2 (5 bases). This CDR3 comprises 16 residues. The germline gives CDR1 SGDLS, CDR2 YYNGEE. The CDR3 is CASSVEIGFVTDTQYF. The CDR3 DNA reads TGTGCCAGTAGCGTTGAAATTGGGTTTGTCACAGATACGCAGTATTTT.

With respect to this clonotype: This may arise from a read error, as a much more abundant clone is one base away. The V and J genes are TRBV2 and TRBJ1-2, with D unresolved. The CDR3 has 13 amino acids. V was trimmed by 7 bases and J by 6 bases, leaving 15 bases between them. Germline CDR1 SNHLY, CDR2 FYNNEI. The CDR3 sequence: CASIDFVGHGYTF. The CDR3 DNA is TGTGCCAGCATTGACTTCGTTGGGCATGGCTACACCTTC.

Sample share makes this clonotype medium-sized. This sequence joins TRBV6-1 and TRBJ2-7; D is unresolved. The V gene lost 6 bases and the J gene lost 7 bases, with 16 bases spanning the gap. The CDR3 covers 13 residues. Germline V gene lookup returns CDR1 MNHNS and CDR2 SASEGT. The CDR3 DNA is TGTGCCAGCAGCGCCCCGGGTGGGTTAGAGCAGTACTTC. Protein sequence: CASSAPGGLEQYF.

On this clonotype itself: Given a much more abundant clone one base away, this may be a read error. The chain combines TRBV5-1 with TRBJ1-5; D remains ambiguous. V was shortened by 1 base and J by 4 bases, with 12 bases between the two germline ends. Germline CDR1 reads SGHRS; CDR2 reads YFSETQ. CDR3 length equals 15 residues. The CDR3 is CASSLNGARNQPQHF. CDR3 in DNA: TGCGCCAGCAGCTTGAACGGCGCTAGAAATCAGCCCCAGCATTTT.

Turning to this clonotype: With a much larger clone just one base away, this may be a read error. The V call is TRBV7-2, the J call TRBJ2-7; no definite D call. The germline V gene has CDR1 SGHTA and CDR2 FQGNSA. The CDR3 length is 14 residues. This chain's CDR3 is CASSLEVYGSVLHF. In DNA form, the CDR3 reads TGTGCCAGCAGCTTAGAGGTGTACGGTTCAGTACTGCACTTC. Based on the CDR3 plus reference TRBV7-2 and TRBJ2-7, the full variable domain is GAGVSQSPSNKVTEKGKDVELRCDPISGHTALYWYRQSLGQGLEFLIYFQGNSAPDKSGLPSDRFSAERTGGSVSTLTIQRTQQEDSAVYLCASSLEVYGSVLHFGPGTRLTVT.

In its sample, this clonotype is medium-sized. The chain recombines TRBV12-3 or TRBV12-4 with TRBJ1-5; 9 bases are shared with TRBD1. CDR3 length: 13 amino acids. V was pared by 5 bases and J by 7 bases, with 3 bases of the junction left unmatched. The CDR3 sequence: CASSRDRDQPQHF. CDR3 in DNA: TGTGCCAGCAGTCGGGACAGGGACCAGCCCCAGCATTTT.